This T cell receptor beta chain was recorded in a study of blood T cell repertoires in COVID-19. Turning to the study itself: Samples taken during acute and convalescent COVID-19 were collected in the United States, Italy and Spain.

This CDR3 comprises 15 residues. J gave up 4 bases and V 5 bases, and 8 bases lay outside the gene matches. The germline V gene has CDR1 SGHTA and CDR2 FQGNSA. Original handling: Reference gene primer amplification gave nucleated cell count estimates. Only in-frame clones appear in the TCRdb table, and some are missing; sequencing was by immunoSEQ multiplex PCR. V, J and clone size derive from that table, while D and trimming were established from the DNA sequence. The data show around 330,000 clones, about 85% seen once. This rearrangement joins TRBV7-2 to TRBJ1-2; 9 bases fit TRBD1. The receptor comes from a woman between 25 and 40 years old who had been exposed to COVID-19. Sequences were obtained from PBMCs or T cells enriched from blood (not recorded which). CDR3 DNA: TGTGCCAGCAGCCCCGGACGGGGACAGGGCTATGGCTACACCTTC. Translation gives CASSPGRGQGYGYTF.